Below, 25 T cell receptor beta chains from the same sample are listed, as sequenced in a study of neurological immune-mediated disorders. TCRdb re-called the 5' RACE reads with MiXCR, one entry per CDR3 protein. The sample carries roughly 65,000 distinct CDR3 sequences, approximately 4.1% recorded once. The specimen sequenced was PBMCs. The origin of the receptors is a man aged 45-65 years with multiple sclerosis.

Details on this clonotype: A much larger clone differs from this one at a single base, so this may be a read error. The chain combines TRBV3-1 with TRBJ1-2; D is ambiguous. The CDR3 spans 13 residues. The V end was cut by 4 bases, the J end by 6 bases, with 12 bases between. From germline, CDR1 is LGHDT and CDR2 YNNKEL (reference sequence). CDR3 in amino acids: CASSRESLDGYTF. The CDR3 DNA follows: TGTGCCAGCAGCCGGGAAAGTCTCGATGGCTACACCTTC.

This clonotype was detected ten times or more. The chain couples TRBV4-3 to TRBJ2-1; TRBD1 aligns across 7 bases. Germline-derived CDR1 and CDR2 are LGHNA and YSLEER. V dropped 4 bases and J dropped 5; count of bases not matched to a gene: 20. This CDR3 is 19 amino acids long. The CDR3 is CASSLTDPLLGQVNNEQFF. For the CDR3, the DNA is TGCGCCAGCAGCCTCACCGATCCACTCCTTGGACAGGTTAACAATGAGCAGTTCTTC.

This clonotype occurred many times. This chain uses TRBV7-6 with TRBJ2-2, with D maybe TRBD1 (5 bases). Germline V gene lookup returns CDR1 SGHVS and CDR2 FNYEAQ. V lost 3 bases, J lost 4 bases, and 21 bases lay in between. CDR3 size: 18 residues. CDR3 residues: CASSLLTGRSFGTGELFF. The CDR3 region has the DNA TGTGCCAGCAGCTTGCTCACAGGTCGTTCTTTCGGCACCGGGGAGCTGTTTTTT.

Ten or more counts support this clonotype. The rearrangement links TRBV7-2 to TRBJ1-2; the D gene is possibly TRBD1 (6 bases). Germline values: CDR1 SGHTA, CDR2 FQGNSA. CDR3 length: 17 residues. Between the trimmed V and J ends, which lost 4 bases and 4 bases, there was a span of 22 bases. CDR3: CASSSNPNRVASYGYTF. The DNA for the CDR3 is TGTGCCAGCAGCTCTAATCCAAACAGGGTTGCCTCCTATGGCTACACCTTC.

This clonotype was seen ten or more times. An end of the junction does not agree with germline; a read error may underlie this. This chain joins TRBV2 and TRBJ2-5; 8 bases match TRBD1. Germline V gives CDR1 SNHLY, CDR2 FYNNEI. The CDR3 loop spans 18 amino acids. Here the CDR3 reads CASIEDRGLPLTIETQYF. DNA of the CDR3: TGTGCCAGCATTGAAGACAGGGGACTCCCCCTAACCATAGAGACCCAGTACTTC.

In this sample, this clonotype turned up many times. This rearrangement joins TRBV5-1 to TRBJ1-5; D is possibly TRBD1 (6 bases). The CDR3 is 15 residues long. The V and J ends lost 0 bases and 6 bases respectively, with 13 bases between them. Per germline, CDR1 SGHRS and CDR2 YFSETQ. The CDR3 DNA sequence: TGCGCCAGCAGCTTGGCAGGGGCTTCGACTCAGCCCCAGCATTTT. It specifies CASSLAGASTQPQHF. The variable domain in full, completed from reference TRBV5-1 and TRBJ1-5, reads KAGVTQTPRYLIKTRGQQVTLSCSPISGHRSVSWYQQTPGQGLQFLFEYFSETQRNKGNFPGRFSGRQFSNSRSEMNVSTLELGDSALYLCASSLAGASTQPQHFGDGTRLSIL.

This clonotype was seen only a few times. This chain links TRBV19 with TRBJ1-1, with 7 bases lining up with TRBD1. V dropped 4 bases and J dropped 4; count of bases not matched to a gene: 3. CDR1 and CDR2 (germline): LNHDA, SQIVND (reference sequence). The CDR3 runs 13 residues. The CDR3 DNA follows: TGTGCCAGTAGTACCAACAGGGGCACTGAAGCTTTCTTT. This gives the protein CASSTNRGTEAFF.

This clonotype was counted at least ten times. This chain joins TRBV20-1 and TRBJ2-7; D is possibly TRBD1 or TRBD2 (5 bases each). This CDR3 has 15 amino acids. Germline CDR1 and CDR2: DFQATT and SNEGSKA (reference sequence). Between the trimmed V and J ends, which lost 1 base and 2 bases, there was a span of 15 bases. CDR3 in DNA: TGCAGTGCTAGAGTTCGGGACGGGTTAACCTACGAGCAGTACGTC. It specifies CSARVRDGLTYEQYV.

The table lists this clonotype with many counts. V usage is TRBV20-1 and J usage is TRBJ2-7; D gene uncertain. Germline V lookup: CDR1 DFQATT, CDR2 SNEGSKA (reference sequence). V lost 3 bases and J lost 1, with 13 bases in between. The CDR3 has 14 residues. The CDR3 DNA follows: TGCAGTGCTAGGGAGTACGCAGGATCCTACGAGCAGTACTTC. It specifies CSAREYAGSYEQYF.

This clonotype appeared many times. The gene calls are TRBV6-2 or TRBV6-3 and TRBJ2-1; 8 bases align to TRBD2. The CDR3 loop spans 14 amino acids. After removal of 4 bases from V and 7 bases from J, the junction contained 6 bases not matched to a gene. The germline V gene has CDR1 MNHEY and CDR2 SVGEGT. CDR3 in amino acids: CASSLGGGLNEQFF. CDR3 bases: TGTGCCAGCAGTTTGGGCGGGGGGTTAAATGAGCAGTTCTTC.

This clonotype was picked up many times. V and J are TRBV20-1 and TRBJ2-3; D may correspond to TRBD1 or TRBD2 (6 bases each). Trimming took 1 base from V and 5 from J, leaving 13 bases between them. Germline V lookup: CDR1 DFQATT, CDR2 SNEGSKA (reference sequence). The length of the CDR3 is 14 residues. The CDR3 DNA is TGCAGTGCTAGAGTTTACAGGGAGGTAGATACGCAGTATTTT. As protein: CSARVYREVDTQYF.

This clonotype was counted at least ten times. This sequence joins TRBV4-3 and TRBJ1-2; D gene uncertain. Germline assignment: CDR1 LGHNA and CDR2 YSLEER. The CDR3 is 11 residues long. V was shortened by 4 bases and J by 8 bases, with 8 bases between the two germline ends. DNA of the CDR3: TGCGCCAGCAGCCTAGATACGGGCTACACCTTC. As protein: CASSLDTGYTF.

This clonotype was counted ten times or more. The CDR3 sequence: CASSIKNTGELFF. As DNA, the CDR3 is TGTGCCAGTAGTATAAAGAACACCGGGGAGCTGTTTTTT. The gene calls are TRBV19 and TRBJ2-2; D is undetermined. V was clipped by 2 bases and J by 1 base, with 2 bases between them. From germline, CDR1 is LNHDA and CDR2 SQIVND (reference sequence). The CDR3 contains 13 residues.

This clonotype was seen repeatedly, ten times or more. CDR3: CSASIRNEQFF. CDR3 DNA: TGCAGTGCTAGCATCCGCAATGAGCAGTTCTTC. This sequence joins TRBV20-1 and TRBJ2-1; D unresolved. Trimming shortened V by 3 bases and J by 6 bases, and 6 bases separated the two germline ends. Germline CDR1 reads DFQATT; CDR2 reads SNEGSKA (reference sequence). CDR3 length: 11 residues.

This clonotype appeared many times. The CDR3 is CASSSLGEAFF. The CDR3 nucleotides are TGTGCCAGCAGCTCCCTCGGTGAAGCTTTCTTT. The chain combines TRBV5-6 with TRBJ1-1, with unresolved D. Germline V CDR1 and CDR2: SGHDT, YYEEEE. The CDR3 is 11 residues long. V gave up 3 bases and J gave up 7 bases, with 7 bases separating them.

This clonotype was observed at least ten times. V is TRBV15 and J is TRBJ1-1; no reliable D call. The CDR3 totals 13 residues. The germline gives CDR1 LNHNV, CDR2 YYDKDF (reference sequence). With 7 bases removed from V and 5 bases from J, the gap between germline ends came to 14 bases. The chain's CDR3 is CATTWERRTEAFF. Here the CDR3 DNA reads TGTGCCACCACCTGGGAGCGTAGGACTGAAGCTTTCTTT.

This clonotype was detected ten times or more. The chain recombines TRBV5-6 with TRBJ1-2; D uncertain. The CDR3 runs 13 residues. Germline V lookup: CDR1 SGHDT, CDR2 YYEEEE. V was clipped by 0 bases and J by 0 bases, with 3 bases between them. The CDR3, as DNA: TGTGCCAGCAGCTTGGGTCCTAACTATGGCTACACCTTC. Protein sequence: CASSLGPNYGYTF.

This clonotype was observed many times. The junction shows a germline mismatch at one end, possibly a read error. The CDR3: CASSSRREDQPQNF. CDR3 coding DNA: TGTGCCAGCAGTTCCCGCAGGGAGGATCAGCCCCAGAATTTT. The chain is built from TRBV27 and TRBJ1-5, with D possibly being TRBD1 (5 bases). Per the germline V gene, CDR1 is MNHEY and CDR2 is SMNVEV (reference sequence). The length of the CDR3 is 14 residues.

This clonotype has ten or more counts. This chain links TRBV6-5 with TRBJ1-2; maybe TRBD1 (5 bases). Germline-derived CDR1 and CDR2 are MNHEY and SVGAGI. With 5 bases removed from V and 2 bases from J, the gap between germline ends came to 24 bases. The CDR3 runs to 18 residues. The CDR3 nucleotides read TGTGCCAGCAGTACTATCAAGTCGGGACGGAATTTCAACTATGGCTACACCTTC. Encoded protein: CASSTIKSGRNFNYGYTF.

This clonotype has at least ten counts. The CDR3 sequence: CSATSAGQGAGDYGYTF. CDR3 bases: TGCAGTGCTACCTCCGCGGGACAGGGGGCGGGAGACTATGGCTACACCTTC. The chain joins TRBV20-1 to TRBJ1-2; 12 positions match TRBD1. The CDR3 spans 17 residues. The trim removed 4 bases at V and 3 bases at J, leaving 12 bases unmatched. Germline CDR1 reads DFQATT; CDR2 reads SNEGSKA (reference sequence).

Only a few counts were recorded for this clonotype. The genes are TRBV12-3 or TRBV12-4 and TRBJ2-7; 7 nucleotides line up with TRBD1. V was pared by 6 bases and J by 4 bases, with 9 bases of the junction left unmatched. The CDR3 contains 14 residues. The CDR3 sequence is CASSHSDRLYEQYF. CDR3 DNA sequence: TGTGCCAGCAGCCACTCGGACAGGCTGTACGAGCAGTACTTC.

The table lists this clonotype with many counts. The genes are TRBV12-3 or TRBV12-4 and TRBJ2-1; 9 bases are shared with TRBD2. The CDR3 has 18 amino acids. The junction had 21 bases not matched to a gene; V was cut back by 6 bases and J by 9 bases. CDR3 DNA: TGTGCCAGCAGCAGGCCGGGGGGTCTAGCGGGGTTTGCAATTGAGCAGTTCTTC. As protein: CASSRPGGLAGFAIEQFF.

This clonotype has ten or more counts. The chain combines TRBV20-1 with TRBJ1-5; TRBD1 might be the D (5 bases). The ends were cut back, 1 base at V and 6 bases at J, with 10 bases in the middle. Germline assignment: CDR1 DFQATT and CDR2 SNEGSKA (reference sequence). This CDR3 contains 13 residues. The CDR3 region is CSARAGASQPQHF. CDR3 nucleotides: TGCAGTGCTAGAGCTGGGGCTAGTCAGCCCCAGCATTTT.

This clonotype was seen repeatedly, ten times or more. V and J are TRBV28 and TRBJ1-2; a weak D match, TRBD1 (5 bases). V lost 5 bases and J lost 12, with 13 bases in between. The CDR3 sequence is 11 residues long. Germline CDR1 and CDR2: MDHEN and SYDVKM. The CDR3 sequence is CASSLGHAHTF. The CDR3 bases are TGTGCCAGCAGTCTTGGACACGCTCACACCTTC.

Only a few counts were recorded for this clonotype. The J gene is TRBJ2-4, the V gene TRBV13; D may match TRBD1 or TRBD2 (5 bases each). CDR1 and CDR2 (germline): PRHDT, FYEKMQ (reference sequence). V gave up 4 bases and J gave up 7 bases, with 17 bases separating them. This CDR3 has 15 amino acids. The CDR3 DNA reads as TGTGCCAGCAGCTCCTCTGGGACGGCGGGTAACATTCAGTACTTC. It is translated as CASSSSGTAGNIQYF.